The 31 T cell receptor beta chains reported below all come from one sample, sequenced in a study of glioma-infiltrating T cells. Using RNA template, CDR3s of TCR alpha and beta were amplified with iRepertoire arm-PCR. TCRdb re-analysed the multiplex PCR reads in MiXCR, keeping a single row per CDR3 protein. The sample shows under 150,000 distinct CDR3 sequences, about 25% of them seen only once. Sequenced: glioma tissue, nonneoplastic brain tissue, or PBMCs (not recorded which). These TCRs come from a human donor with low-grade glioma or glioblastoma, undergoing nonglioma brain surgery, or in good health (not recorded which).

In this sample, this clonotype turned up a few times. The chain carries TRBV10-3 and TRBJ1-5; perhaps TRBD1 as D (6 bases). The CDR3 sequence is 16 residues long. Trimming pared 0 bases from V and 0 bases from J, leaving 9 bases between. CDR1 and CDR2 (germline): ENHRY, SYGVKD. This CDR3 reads CAISESTGYSNQPQHF. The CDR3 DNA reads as TGTGCCATCAGTGAGTCTACAGGGTATAGCAATCAGCCCCAGCATTTT.

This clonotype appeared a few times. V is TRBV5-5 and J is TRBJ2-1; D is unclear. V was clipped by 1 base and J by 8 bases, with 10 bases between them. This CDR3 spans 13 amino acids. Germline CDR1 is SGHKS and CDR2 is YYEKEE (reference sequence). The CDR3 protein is CASSLIGLDEQFF. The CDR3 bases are TGTGCCAGCAGCTTGATTGGGCTCGATGAGCAGTTCTTC.

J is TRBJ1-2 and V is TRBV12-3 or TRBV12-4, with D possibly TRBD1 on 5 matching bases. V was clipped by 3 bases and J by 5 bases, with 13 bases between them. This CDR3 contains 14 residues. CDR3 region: CASSFFGQGYGYTF. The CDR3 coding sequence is TGTGCCAGCAGTTTCTTTGGGCAGGGTTATGGCTACACCTTC.

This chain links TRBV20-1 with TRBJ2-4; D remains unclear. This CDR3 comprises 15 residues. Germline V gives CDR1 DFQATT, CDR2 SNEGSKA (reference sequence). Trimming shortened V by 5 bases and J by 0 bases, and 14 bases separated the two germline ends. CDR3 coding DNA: TGCAGTGCTGTTTCGATTTCCCTAGCCAAAAACATTCAGTACTTC. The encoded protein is CSAVSISLAKNIQYF.

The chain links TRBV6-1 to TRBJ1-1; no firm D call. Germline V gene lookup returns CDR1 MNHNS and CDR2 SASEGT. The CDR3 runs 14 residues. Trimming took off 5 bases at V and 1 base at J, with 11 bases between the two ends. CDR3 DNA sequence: TGTGCCAGCAGTTTCAGGAATAAGAACACTGAAGCTTTCTTT. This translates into CASSFRNKNTEAFF.

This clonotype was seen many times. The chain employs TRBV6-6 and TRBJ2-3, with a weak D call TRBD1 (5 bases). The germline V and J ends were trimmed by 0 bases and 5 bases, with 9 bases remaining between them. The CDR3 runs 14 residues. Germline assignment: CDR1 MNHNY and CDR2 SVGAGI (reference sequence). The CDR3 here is CASSYSDSLDTQYF. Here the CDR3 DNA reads TGTGCCAGCAGTTACTCCGACAGTTTAGATACGCAGTATTTT.

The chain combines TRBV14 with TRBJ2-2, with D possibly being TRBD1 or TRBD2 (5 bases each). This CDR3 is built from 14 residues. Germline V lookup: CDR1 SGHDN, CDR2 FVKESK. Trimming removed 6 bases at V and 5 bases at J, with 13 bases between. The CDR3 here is CASSGDRGTGELFF. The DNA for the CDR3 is TGTGCCAGCAGTGGGGACCGAGGGACCGGGGAGCTGTTTTTT.

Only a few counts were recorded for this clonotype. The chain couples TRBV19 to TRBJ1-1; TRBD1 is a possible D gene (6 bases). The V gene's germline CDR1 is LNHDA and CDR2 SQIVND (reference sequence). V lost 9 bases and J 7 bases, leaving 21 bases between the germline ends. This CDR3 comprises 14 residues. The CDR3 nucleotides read TGTGCCAGCTCTTCTGAGGGACACCGTCTTGAAGCTTTCTTT. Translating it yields CASSSEGHRLEAFF.

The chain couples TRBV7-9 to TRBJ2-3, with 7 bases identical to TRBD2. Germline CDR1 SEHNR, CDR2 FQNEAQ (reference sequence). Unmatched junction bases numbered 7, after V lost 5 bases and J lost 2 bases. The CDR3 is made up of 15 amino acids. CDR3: CASSLGTKPTDTQYF. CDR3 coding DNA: TGTGCCAGCAGCCTCGGGACTAAACCCACAGATACGCAGTATTTT. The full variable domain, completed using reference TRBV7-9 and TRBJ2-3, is DTGVSQNPRHKITKRGQNVTFRCDPISEHNRLYWYRQTLGQGPEFLTYFQNEAQLEKSRLLSDRFSAERPKGSFSTLEIQRTEQGDSAMYLCASSLGTKPTDTQYFGPGTRLTVL.

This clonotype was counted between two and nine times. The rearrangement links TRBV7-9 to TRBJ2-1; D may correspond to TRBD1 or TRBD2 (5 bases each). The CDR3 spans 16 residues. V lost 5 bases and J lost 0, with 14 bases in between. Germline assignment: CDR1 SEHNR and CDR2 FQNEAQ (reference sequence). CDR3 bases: TGTGCCAGCAGCCTCGGAGCAGGGAGCTCCTACAATGAGCAGTTCTTC. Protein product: CASSLGAGSSYNEQFF.

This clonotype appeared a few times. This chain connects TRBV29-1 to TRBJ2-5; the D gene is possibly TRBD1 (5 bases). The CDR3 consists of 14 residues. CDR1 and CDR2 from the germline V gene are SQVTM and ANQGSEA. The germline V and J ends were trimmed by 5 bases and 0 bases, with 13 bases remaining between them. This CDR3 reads CSVLQDRYQETQYF. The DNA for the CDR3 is TGCAGCGTTTTACAAGACAGATACCAAGAGACCCAGTACTTC.

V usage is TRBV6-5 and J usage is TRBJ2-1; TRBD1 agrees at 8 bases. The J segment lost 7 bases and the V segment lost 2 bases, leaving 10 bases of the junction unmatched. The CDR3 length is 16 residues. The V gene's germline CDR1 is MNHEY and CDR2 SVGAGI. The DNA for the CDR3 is TGTGCCAGCAGTTACCCGGGACAGGTACTCTCTAATGAGCAGTTCTTC. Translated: CASSYPGQVLSNEQFF.

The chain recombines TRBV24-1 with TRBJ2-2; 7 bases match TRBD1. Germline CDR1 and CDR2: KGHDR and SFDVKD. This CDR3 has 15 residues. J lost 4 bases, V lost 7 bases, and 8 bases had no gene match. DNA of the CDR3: TGTGCCACCAGCCCACAGGGGACGGGCACCGGGGAGCTGTTTTTT. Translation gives CATSPQGTGTGELFF.

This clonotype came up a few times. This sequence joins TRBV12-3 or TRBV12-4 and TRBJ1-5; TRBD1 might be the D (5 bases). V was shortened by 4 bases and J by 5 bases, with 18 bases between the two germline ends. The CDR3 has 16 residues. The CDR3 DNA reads TGTGCCAGCAGTTCAGTCTCAGACAGTTCCGATCAGCCCCAGCATTTT. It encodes CASSSVSDSSDQPQHF.

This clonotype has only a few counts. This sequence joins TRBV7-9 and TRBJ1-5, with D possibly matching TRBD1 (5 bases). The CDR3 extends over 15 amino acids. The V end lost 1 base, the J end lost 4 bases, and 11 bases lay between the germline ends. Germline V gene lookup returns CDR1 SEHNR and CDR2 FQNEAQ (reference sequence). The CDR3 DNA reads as TGTGCCAGCAGCTTAGGGGGGATCAGAAATCAGCCCCAGCATTTT. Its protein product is CASSLGGIRNQPQHF. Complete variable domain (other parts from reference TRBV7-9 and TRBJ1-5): DTGVSQNPRHKITKRGQNVTFRCDPISEHNRLYWYRQTLGQGPEFLTYFQNEAQLEKSRLLSDRFSAERPKGSFSTLEIQRTEQGDSAMYLCASSLGGIRNQPQHFGDGTRLSIL.

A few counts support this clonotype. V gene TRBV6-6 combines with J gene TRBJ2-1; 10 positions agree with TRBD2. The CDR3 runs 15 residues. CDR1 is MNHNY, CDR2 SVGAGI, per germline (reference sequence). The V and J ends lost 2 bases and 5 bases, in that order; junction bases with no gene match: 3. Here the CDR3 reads CASSYRTSGHNEQFF. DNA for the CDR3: TGTGCCAGCAGTTACAGGACTAGCGGCCACAATGAGCAGTTCTTC.

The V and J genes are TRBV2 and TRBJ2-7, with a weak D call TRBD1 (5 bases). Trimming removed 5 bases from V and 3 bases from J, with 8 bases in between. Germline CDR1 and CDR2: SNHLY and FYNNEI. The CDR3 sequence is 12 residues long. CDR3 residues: CASSKDIYEQYV. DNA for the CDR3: TGTGCCAGCAGTAAGGACATCTACGAGCAGTACGTC.

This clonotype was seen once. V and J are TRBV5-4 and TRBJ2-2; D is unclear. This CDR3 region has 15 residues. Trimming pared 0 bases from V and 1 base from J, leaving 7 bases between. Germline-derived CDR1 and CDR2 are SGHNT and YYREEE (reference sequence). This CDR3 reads CASSLERMNTGELFF. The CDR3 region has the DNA TGTGCCAGCAGCTTGGAACGGATGAACACCGGGGAGCTGTTTTTT.

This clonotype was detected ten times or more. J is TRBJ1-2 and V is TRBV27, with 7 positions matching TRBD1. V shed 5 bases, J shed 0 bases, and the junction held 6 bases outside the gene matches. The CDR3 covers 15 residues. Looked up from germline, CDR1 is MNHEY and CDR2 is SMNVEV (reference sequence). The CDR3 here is CASSKLGQANYGYTF. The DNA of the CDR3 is TGTGCCAGCAGTAAACTAGGACAGGCTAACTATGGCTACACCTTC.

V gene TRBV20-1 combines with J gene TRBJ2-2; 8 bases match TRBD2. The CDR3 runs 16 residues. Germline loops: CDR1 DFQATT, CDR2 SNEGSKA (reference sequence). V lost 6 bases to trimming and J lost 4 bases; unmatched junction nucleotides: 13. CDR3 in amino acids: CSATPIRGGGTGELFF. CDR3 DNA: TGCAGTGCCACTCCTATCCGGGGGGGCGGCACCGGGGAGCTGTTTTTT.

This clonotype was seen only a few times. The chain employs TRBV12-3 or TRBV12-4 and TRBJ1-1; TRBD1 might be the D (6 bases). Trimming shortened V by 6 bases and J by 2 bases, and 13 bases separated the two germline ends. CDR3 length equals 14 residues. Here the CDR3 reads CASRVQGSNTEAFF. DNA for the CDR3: TGTGCCAGCAGGGTACAGGGTTCTAACACTGAAGCTTTCTTT.

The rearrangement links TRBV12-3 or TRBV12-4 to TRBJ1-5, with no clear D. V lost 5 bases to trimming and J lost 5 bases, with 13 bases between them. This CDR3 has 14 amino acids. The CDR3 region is CASSPPGFDQPQHF. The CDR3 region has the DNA TGTGCCAGCAGTCCACCGGGATTCGATCAGCCCCAGCATTTT.

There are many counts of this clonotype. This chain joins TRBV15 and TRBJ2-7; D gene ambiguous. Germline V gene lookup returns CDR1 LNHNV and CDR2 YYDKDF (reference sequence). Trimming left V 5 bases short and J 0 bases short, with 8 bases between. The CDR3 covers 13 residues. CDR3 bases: TGTGCCACCAGCTCTGGGGTCTCCTACGAGCAGTACGTC. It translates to CATSSGVSYEQYV.

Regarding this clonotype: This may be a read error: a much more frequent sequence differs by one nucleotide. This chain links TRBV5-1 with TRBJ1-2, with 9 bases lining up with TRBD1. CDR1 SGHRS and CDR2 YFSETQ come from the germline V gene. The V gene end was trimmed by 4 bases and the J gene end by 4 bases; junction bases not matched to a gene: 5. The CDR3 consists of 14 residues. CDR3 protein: CASSGGQGIYGYTF. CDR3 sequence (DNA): TGCGCCAGCAGCGGCGGACAGGGGATCTATGGCTACACCTTC.

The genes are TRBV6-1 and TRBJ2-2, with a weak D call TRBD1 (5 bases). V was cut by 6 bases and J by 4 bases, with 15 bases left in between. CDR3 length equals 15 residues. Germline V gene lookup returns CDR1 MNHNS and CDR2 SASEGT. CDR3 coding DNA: TGTGCCAGCAGCACTTCAGGGATGAGCACCGGGGAGCTGTTTTTT. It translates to CASSTSGMSTGELFF.

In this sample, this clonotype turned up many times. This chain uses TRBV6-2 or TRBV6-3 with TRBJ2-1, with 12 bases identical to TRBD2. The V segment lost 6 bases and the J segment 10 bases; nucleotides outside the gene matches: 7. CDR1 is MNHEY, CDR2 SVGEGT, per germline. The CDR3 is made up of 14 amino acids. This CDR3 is CASRRTSGVREQFF. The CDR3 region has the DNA TGTGCCAGCAGGCGGACTAGCGGGGTGAGAGAGCAGTTCTTC.

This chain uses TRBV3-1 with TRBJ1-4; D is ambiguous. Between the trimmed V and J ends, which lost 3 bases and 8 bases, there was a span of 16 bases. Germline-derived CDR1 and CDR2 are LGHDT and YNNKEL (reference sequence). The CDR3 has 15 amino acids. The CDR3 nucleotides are TGTGCCAGCAGCCACACGACGGCGTTGGACGAAAAACTGTTTTTT. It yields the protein CASSHTTALDEKLFF. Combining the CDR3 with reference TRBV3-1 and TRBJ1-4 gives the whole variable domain DTAVSQTPKYLVTQMGNDKSIKCEQNLGHDTMYWYKQDSKKFLKIMFSYNNKELIINETVPNRFSPKSPDKAHLNLHINSLELGDSAVYFCASSHTTALDEKLFFGSGTQLSVL.

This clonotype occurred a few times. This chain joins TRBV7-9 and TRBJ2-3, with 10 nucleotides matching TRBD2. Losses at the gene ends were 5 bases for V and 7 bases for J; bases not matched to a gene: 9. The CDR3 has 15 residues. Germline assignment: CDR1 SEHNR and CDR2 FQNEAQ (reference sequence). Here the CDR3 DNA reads TGTGCCAGCAGCGTAGGTAGCGGGGGGCCGTATACGCAGTATTTT. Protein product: CASSVGSGGPYTQYF.

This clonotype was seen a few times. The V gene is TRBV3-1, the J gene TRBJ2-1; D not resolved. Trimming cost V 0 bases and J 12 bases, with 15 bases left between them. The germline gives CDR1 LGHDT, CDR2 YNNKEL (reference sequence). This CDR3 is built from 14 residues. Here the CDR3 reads CASSQDTRPSGQFF. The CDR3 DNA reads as TGTGCCAGCAGCCAAGATACCAGGCCCTCGGGGCAGTTCTTC.

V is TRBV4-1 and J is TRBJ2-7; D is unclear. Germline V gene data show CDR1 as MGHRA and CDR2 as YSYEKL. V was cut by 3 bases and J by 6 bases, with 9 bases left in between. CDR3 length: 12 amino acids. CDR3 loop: CASSQSTSEQYV. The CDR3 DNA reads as TGCGCCAGCAGCCAGTCGACTTCCGAGCAGTACGTC.

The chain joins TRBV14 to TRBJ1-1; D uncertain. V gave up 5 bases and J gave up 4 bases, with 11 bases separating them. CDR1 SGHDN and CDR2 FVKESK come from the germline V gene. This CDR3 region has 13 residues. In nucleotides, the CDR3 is TGTGCCAGCAGCGGAGAGGTTCGCACTGAAGCTTTCTTT. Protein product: CASSGEVRTEAFF.